Shown below are 15 T cell receptor beta chains from a single sample sequenced in a study of blood T cell repertoires in COVID-19. Libraries were prepared by immunoSEQ multiplex PCR; TCRdb keeps only in-frame clonotypes and omits some of them. In the table there are roughly 300,000 clones, around 86% of which are singletons. The material sequenced was peripheral blood. These receptors originate from a middle-aged woman who had recovered from COVID-19.

The CDR3 DNA reads as TGTGCCAGCAGCGTCGTCGGGGAGACTGAGAGGAAAGCTTTCTTT. Amino acid sequence: CASSVVGETERKAFF. The chain combines TRBV5-4 with TRBJ1-1; no clear D gene. Trimming removed 4 bases at V and 9 bases at J, with 22 bases between. The germline CDR1 and CDR2 sequences are SGHNT and YYREEE (reference sequence). CDR3 length: 15 amino acids.

This rearrangement joins TRBV7-8 to TRBJ1-5; unclear D gene. Trimming left V 5 bases short and J 0 bases short, with 17 bases between. There are 17 residues in the CDR3. Germline values: CDR1 SGHVS, CDR2 FQNEAQ. Here the CDR3 reads CASSPSEGIGSNQPQHF. The DNA of the CDR3 is TGTGCCAGCAGCCCATCGGAGGGCATTGGTAGCAATCAGCCCCAGCATTTT.

This rearrangement joins TRBV5-1 to TRBJ2-1, with 10 bases that match TRBD2. The CDR3 consists of 17 residues. Germline CDR1 reads SGHRS; CDR2 reads YFSETQ. V lost 4 bases and J lost 1; bases outside the gene matches: 8. For the CDR3, the DNA is TGCGCCAGCAGCGCCCGCGTAGCGGGGGGATCCTACAATGAGCAGTTCTTC. Translation gives CASSARVAGGSYNEQFF.

This clone was seen only once. The chain employs TRBV3-1 (or the pseudogene TRBV3-2) and TRBJ2-6; no clear D. This CDR3 spans 14 amino acids. V lost 0 bases and J lost 2, with 2 bases in between. Germline CDR1 reads LGHDT; CDR2 reads YNNKEL (reference sequence). The CDR3 sequence is CASSQDTGANVLTF. In DNA form, the CDR3 reads TGTGCCAGCAGCCAAGACACTGGGGCCAACGTCCTGACTTTC.

V and J are TRBV27 and TRBJ2-7, with D tentatively TRBD1 (6 bases). The CDR3 runs 11 residues. V was pared by 6 bases and J by 4 bases, with 7 bases between. Germline V gene data show CDR1 as MNHEY and CDR2 as SMNVEV (reference sequence). CDR3 sequence: CASSRGYEQYF. The CDR3 DNA sequence: TGTGCCAGCAGCAGGGGTTACGAGCAGTACTTC.

The J gene is TRBJ1-1, the V gene TRBV20-1, with 7 bases that match TRBD1. V was pared by 3 bases and J by 4 bases, with 2 bases of the junction left unmatched. The CDR3 totals 12 residues. Germline-derived CDR1 and CDR2 are DFQATT and SNEGSKA (reference sequence). CDR3 loop: CSASHRGTEAFF. The CDR3 bases are TGCAGTGCTAGTCACAGGGGCACTGAAGCTTTCTTT.

The V gene is TRBV2, the J gene TRBJ2-2, with 10 nucleotides matching TRBD1. CDR1 and CDR2 from the germline V gene are SNHLY and FYNNEI. After removal of 8 bases from V and 4 bases from J, the junction contained 1 base not matched to a gene. CDR3 size: 13 residues. The CDR3 loop is CASGDRGTGELFF. The DNA of the CDR3 is TGTGCCAGCGGGGACAGGGGCACCGGGGAGCTGTTTTTT.

This chain joins TRBV19 and TRBJ1-2; D remains ambiguous. The V gene's germline CDR1 is LNHDA and CDR2 SQIVND (reference sequence). V was cut by 4 bases and J by 5 bases, with 5 bases left in between. The CDR3 length is 11 residues. CDR3: CASSTTYGYTF. CDR3 sequence (DNA): TGTGCCAGTAGTACCACTTATGGCTACACCTTC.

The chain links TRBV6-1 to TRBJ1-2, with D maybe TRBD1 (5 bases). This CDR3 has 14 residues. V dropped 6 bases and J dropped 4 bases, with 15 bases sitting between them. Germline-derived CDR1 and CDR2 are MNHNS and SASEGT. The CDR3 sequence: CASSQGILSYGYTF. The CDR3 bases are TGTGCCAGCAGCCAGGGAATACTGAGCTATGGCTACACCTTC.

The chain joins TRBV29-1 to TRBJ1-1, with TRBD1 as a possible D gene (6 bases). The CDR3 is 12 residues long. Trimming took off 4 bases at V and 4 bases at J, with 10 bases between the two ends. Germline loops: CDR1 SQVTM, CDR2 ANQGSEA. DNA for the CDR3: TGCAGCGTTGTGGGGGGGGCCACTGAAGCTTTCTTT. Residues: CSVVGGATEAFF.

This clone was found once. The V and J genes are TRBV19 and TRBJ1-6; weak D call: TRBD1 (5 bases). The CDR3 covers 12 residues. Trimming took off 3 bases at V and 15 bases at J, with 12 bases between the two ends. Germline CDR1 reads LNHDA; CDR2 reads SQIVND (reference sequence). CDR3 amino acids: CASSIVEGHLHF. The CDR3 nucleotides read TGTGCCAGTAGTATCGTGGAGGGGCACCTCCACTTT.

J is TRBJ2-1 and V is TRBV4-2, with D perhaps TRBD1 (6 bases). The CDR3 runs 17 residues. V was trimmed by 0 bases and J by 5 bases, leaving 17 bases between them. Looked up from germline, CDR1 is LGHNA and CDR2 is YNFKEQ. Here the CDR3 DNA reads TGTGCCAGCAGCCAAGATGGGGGCGGACTCCCCGACAATGAGCAGTTCTTC. Its translation: CASSQDGGGLPDNEQFF.

The gene calls are TRBV25-1 and TRBJ1-6, with 7 bases matching TRBD1. J was trimmed by 4 bases and V by 8 bases; bases with no gene match: 8. This CDR3 has 15 amino acids. Germline loops: CDR1 MGHDK, CDR2 SYGVNS. This CDR3 is CASQWTGAYNSPLHF. CDR3 nucleotides: TGTGCCAGCCAATGGACAGGAGCTTATAATTCACCCCTCCACTTT.

The gene calls are TRBV6-5 and TRBJ1-3; 9 positions match TRBD1. Germline lookup yields CDR1 MNHEY and CDR2 SVGAGI. J gave up 2 bases and V 6 bases, and 5 bases lay outside the gene matches. The CDR3 has 15 amino acids. The chain's CDR3 is CASRRTGETGNTIYF. The CDR3 DNA sequence: TGTGCCAGCAGGCGGACAGGGGAAACTGGAAACACCATATATTTT.

This chain connects TRBV7-9 to TRBJ1-4, with D maybe TRBD1 (5 bases). The ends were cut back, 5 bases at V and 5 bases at J, with 15 bases in the middle. The germline CDR1 and CDR2 sequences are SEHNR and FQNEAQ (reference sequence). The CDR3 has 15 amino acids. CDR3 sequence (DNA): TGTGCCAGCAGCCGCGCGGGGGGTGAGAATGAAAAACTGTTTTTT. Translating it yields CASSRAGGENEKLFF.